These T cell receptor beta chains were read from a single sample in a study of T cell responses to AZD1222 COVID-19 vaccine. Libraries were prepared by immunoSEQ multiplex PCR; TCRdb keeps only in-frame clonotypes and omits some of them. There are 250,000 to 300,000 clones in the sample; around 92% occur only once, and roughly 0.51% lies in the top ten. The sample was peripheral blood, taken 28 days after the second AZD1222 dose. These receptors were taken from an adult who received the AZD1222 COVID-19 vaccine. Both conserved end residues are part of each CDR3. The D gene is left open where the match is weak. Not all rows give a size; the values are once, few, many and, for expanded clones, a class.

clone size,D gene,V gene,J gene,CDR3 length,CDR3 DNA,CDR3 protein
NA,NA,TRBV29-1,TRBJ2-5,16,TGCAGCGTTGACACCCCGACAGAGAAACTCCAAGAGACCCAGTACTTC,CSVDTPTEKLQETQYF
NA,NA,TRBV4-3,TRBJ1-6,12,TGCGCCAGCAGCCAGTATAATTCACCCCTCCACTTT,CASSQYNSPLHF
once,NA,TRBV5-1,TRBJ2-2,16,TGCGCCAGCAGCTTGGCGGCCAGGGCCGGGTTACGGGAGCTGTTTTTT,CASSLAARAGLRELFF
NA,NA,TRBV18,TRBJ2-6,17,TGTGCCAGCCCACGACAGGACAGCCTCTCTGGGGCCAACGTCCTGACTTTC,CASPRQDSLSGANVLTF
NA,TRBD2,TRBV10-3,TRBJ2-7,13,TGTGCCATCGGAGGGACTACCGGGGGCGAGCAGTACTTC,CAIGGTTGGEQYF
NA,TRBD2,TRBV28,TRBJ2-7,13,TGTGCCAGCAGGAAGGGCGGGAGGAGCGAGCAGTACTTC,CASRKGGRSEQYF
NA,TRBD2,TRBV7-2,TRBJ2-7,16,TGTGCCAGCCTGAAGGCCGCGACTAGCGGGAGCAATGAGCAGTACTTC,CASLKAATSGSNEQYF
NA,TRBD1,TRBV7-8,TRBJ2-1,14,TGTGCCAGCACCAACAGGGGAGCCTACAATGAGCAGTTCTTC,CASTNRGAYNEQFF
NA,NA,TRBV28,TRBJ1-6,14,TGTGCCAGCAAGTTGTTCGGTTATAATTCACCCCTCCACTTT,CASKLFGYNSPLHF
few,NA,TRBV7-2,TRBJ2-5,16,TGTGCCAGCAGCTTAGGATACAGCTTTACTCAAGAGACCCAGTACTTC,CASSLGYSFTQETQYF
NA,NA,TRBV6-5,TRBJ1-2,14,TGTGCCAGCAGTAACGCCGGGACGGCCTATGGCTACACCTTC,CASSNAGTAYGYTF
NA,TRBD1,TRBV5-1,TRBJ1-6,14,TGCGCCAGCAGCGGGGACAGGCGTAATTCACCCCTCCACTTT,CASSGDRRNSPLHF
NA,NA,TRBV20-1,TRBJ2-7,11,TGCAGTGCCCTGGCCTCCTACGAGCAGTACTTC,CSALASYEQYF
NA,NA,TRBV7-9,TRBJ1-3,15,TGTGCCAGCAGCTTACAGACCTATTCTGGAAACACCATATATTTT,CASSLQTYSGNTIYF
few,NA,TRBV19,TRBJ1-1,13,TGTGCCAGTACCTTACGGTGGGACACTGAAGCTTTCTTT,CASTLRWDTEAFF
NA,NA,TRBV2,TRBJ1-2,13,TGTGCCAGCAGTGATGGTCACCGCTATGGCTACACCTTC,CASSDGHRYGYTF
NA,NA,TRBV9,TRBJ1-3,14,TGTGCCAGCAGCGTAAGGAGCTCTGGAAACACCATATATTTT,CASSVRSSGNTIYF
NA,NA,TRBV28,TRBJ1-1,12,TGTGCCAGCAGTTGGGGGGACACCCGGGCTTTCTTT,CASSWGDTRAFF
NA,TRBD1,TRBV2,TRBJ1-2,13,TGTGCCAGCACAGACAGGGAGGACTATGGCTACACCTTC,CASTDREDYGYTF
NA,NA,TRBV24-1,TRBJ1-6,14,TGTGCCATTAGGGGGGGGAGAATTAATTCACCCCTCCACTTT,CAIRGGRINSPLHF
NA,TRBD2,TRBV19,TRBJ2-3,15,TGTGCCAGTAGTTCCTCAGCGGGGGAGGCAGATACGCAGTATTTT,CASSSSAGEADTQYF
NA,NA,TRBV6-5,TRBJ2-7,13,TGTGCCAGCAGAGGGGGAGCAGACTACGAGCAGTACTTC,CASRGGADYEQYF
NA,TRBD2,TRBV5-1,TRBJ2-7,14,TGCGCCAGCAGCTTCGGGGGGGCCAGAGACGAGCAGTACTTC,CASSFGGARDEQYF
once,TRBD1,TRBV9,TRBJ2-1,16,TGTGCCAGCAGCGGATTACAGGGGGCATCCTACAATGAGCAGTTCTTC,CASSGLQGASYNEQFF
NA,NA,TRBV19,TRBJ2-7,12,TGTGCCAGTAGTATGGGGACTTCCGAGCAGTACTTC,CASSMGTSEQYF
few,TRBD2,TRBV5-4,TRBJ2-1,16,TGTGCCAGCAGCTTGGCCGTTAGCGGGGGGACCAATGAGCAGTTCTTC,CASSLAVSGGTNEQFF
NA,NA,TRBV6-5,TRBJ2-7,13,TGTGCCAGCCAGGCAACAGGGAGGAACGAGCAGTACTTC,CASQATGRNEQYF
NA,NA,TRBV5-4,TRBJ1-2,13,TGTGCCAGCAGCTTTGGACTAGGGAATGGCTACACCTTC,CASSFGLGNGYTF
NA,TRBD1,TRBV12-3/TRBV12-4,TRBJ1-2,13,TGTGCCAGCAGTACAGGGGGCGCCTATGGCTACACCTTC,CASSTGGAYGYTF
NA,NA,TRBV28,TRBJ1-4,13,TGTGCCAGCAGCCCCAGACAGTCGGAAAAACTGTTTTTT,CASSPRQSEKLFF
NA,TRBD2,TRBV4-2,TRBJ2-1,18,TGTGCCAGCAGCCAAGACCCAAGCGGGGGCGCGGGGGACAATGAGCAGTTCTTC,CASSQDPSGGAGDNEQFF
NA,NA,TRBV2,TRBJ1-1,14,TGTGCCAGCAGTCTACAGGGCCTGAACACTGAAGCTTTCTTT,CASSLQGLNTEAFF
NA,NA,TRBV19,TRBJ1-5,13,TGTGCCAGTAGTGCCGGGCACAATCAGCCCCAGCATTTT,CASSAGHNQPQHF
once,NA,TRBV19,TRBJ1-5,13,TGTGCCAGTAGGGACCGGGGCGATCAGCCCCAGCATTTT,CASRDRGDQPQHF